The 32 T cell receptor beta chains below were found in one sample sequenced in a study of blood T cell repertoires in COVID-19. Only in-frame clones appear in the TCRdb table, and some are missing; sequencing was by immunoSEQ multiplex PCR. The table lists 100,000 to 150,000 clones, 70% to 75% of them singletons. The sequenced material came from peripheral blood. The receptors come from a man between 60 and 70 years old with acute or convalescent COVID-19.

This clone was detected a few times. This rearrangement joins TRBV24-1 to TRBJ2-1; 7 bases line up with TRBD1. This CDR3 is built from 14 residues. The germline V gene has CDR1 KGHDR and CDR2 SFDVKD. V was pared by 4 bases and J by 8 bases, with 7 bases of the junction left unmatched. CDR3 DNA sequence: TGTGCCACCAGTGACCGCGCGAGGGGGCATGAGCAGTTCTTC. This translates into CATSDRARGHEQFF.

The rearrangement links TRBV10-1 to TRBJ2-2, with 8 bases matching TRBD2. J lost 3 bases, V lost 3 bases, and 6 bases had no gene match. The CDR3 has 16 residues. In germline, CDR1 is WNHNN, CDR2 SYGVQD (reference sequence). CDR3 DNA sequence: TGCGCCAGCAGTGAAACAACGGGAGGGGACACCGGGGAGCTGTTTTTT. It translates to CASSETTGGDTGELFF.

This clone was detected once. The chain employs TRBV6-5 and TRBJ1-5; weak D call: TRBD1 (6 bases). CDR1 and CDR2 (germline): MNHEY, SVGAGI. The V end lost 6 bases, the J end lost 6 bases, and 18 bases lay between the germline ends. This CDR3 contains 15 residues. CDR3 in amino acids: CASSHVGQGTQPQHF. The CDR3 DNA sequence: TGTGCCAGCAGCCACGTGGGGCAGGGGACTCAGCCCCAGCATTTT.

The chain joins TRBV24-1 to TRBJ2-2; a weak D match, TRBD1 (6 bases). Germline CDR1 KGHDR, CDR2 SFDVKD. V lost 4 bases and J 4 bases, leaving 12 bases between the germline ends. This CDR3 contains 15 residues. The CDR3 DNA reads TGTGCCACCAGTGAAAGGGGGACGATCACCGGGGAGCTGTTTTTT. Protein sequence: CATSERGTITGELFF.

This clone was picked up one time. V and J are TRBV4-1 and TRBJ2-7, with D unclear. The germline V gene has CDR1 MGHRA and CDR2 YSYEKL. CDR3 length: 11 amino acids. Between the trimmed V and J ends, which lost 1 base and 4 bases, there was a span of 2 bases. The CDR3: CASSQAYEQYF. DNA for the CDR3: TGCGCCAGCAGCCAAGCTTACGAGCAGTACTTC.

Of note for this clone: Germline is not matched at one junction end, which may reflect a read error. Other DNA sequences from this sample encode an identical CDR3 as well. The chain links TRBV5-1 to TRBJ1-1; the D gene is possibly TRBD1 (5 bases). The CDR3 runs to 13 residues. CDR1 is SGHRS, CDR2 YFSETQ, per germline. The CDR3 protein is CASSSGVNTEAFF. CDR3 in DNA: TGCGCCAGCTCCTCGGGGGTGAACACTGAGGCTTTCTTT.

This chain joins TRBV10-3 and TRBJ1-2; D not certain. The CDR3 consists of 14 residues. Germline CDR1 is ENHRY and CDR2 is SYGVKD. Trimming left V 4 bases short and J 1 base short, with 10 bases between. CDR3 residues: CAISGTTNNYGYTF. The DNA of the CDR3 is TGTGCCATCAGTGGCACTACTAATAACTATGGCTACACCTTC.

The chain carries TRBV6-5 and TRBJ1-1; 8 positions agree with TRBD1. V was clipped by 6 bases and J by 4 bases; unmatched bases: 10. The CDR3 sequence is 15 residues long. Per the germline V gene, CDR1 is MNHEY and CDR2 is SVGAGI. Here the CDR3 reads CASRKQGARSTEAFF. The CDR3 nucleotides read TGTGCCAGCAGGAAGCAGGGGGCCAGGTCCACTGAAGCTTTCTTT.

This chain joins TRBV24-1 and TRBJ1-5, with D tentatively TRBD1 (5 bases). Germline V gives CDR1 KGHDR, CDR2 SFDVKD. The length of the CDR3 is 15 residues. V was cut by 3 bases and J by 6 bases, with 14 bases left in between. The CDR3 protein is CATSDIPGRGQPQHF. In DNA, the CDR3 is TGTGCCACCAGTGATATTCCGGGGAGGGGTCAGCCCCAGCATTTT.

This chain uses TRBV5-1 with TRBJ1-2, with TRBD1 matching over 7 bases. CDR3 length: 15 amino acids. The germline CDR1 and CDR2 sequences are SGHRS and YFSETQ. The junction had 12 bases not matched to a gene; V was cut back by 4 bases and J by 6 bases. DNA of the CDR3: TGCGCCAGCAGCCCATCGGACAGGTCTACGGATGGCTACACCTTC. Protein: CASSPSDRSTDGYTF.

The chain employs TRBV7-8 and TRBJ2-5; maybe TRBD1 (5 bases). Germline assignment: CDR1 SGHVS and CDR2 FQNEAQ. V lost 5 bases, J lost 5 bases, and 9 bases lay in between. The CDR3 is made up of 12 amino acids. The CDR3 is CASSPQDETQYF. CDR3 bases: TGTGCCAGCAGCCCACAGGATGAGACCCAGTACTTC.

The CDR3 loop is CASRPGLNTGELFF. The CDR3 DNA is TGTGCCAGCAGGCCGGGACTCAACACCGGGGAGCTGTTTTTT. This chain connects TRBV3-1 (or the pseudogene TRBV3-2) to TRBJ2-2; TRBD2 is a possible D gene (6 bases). Germline loops: CDR1 LGHDT, CDR2 YNNKEL (reference sequence). The CDR3 totals 14 residues. The V end was cut by 6 bases, the J end by 2 bases, with 10 bases between.

The J gene is TRBJ1-4, the V gene TRBV28, with a possible D match to TRBD1 (6 bases). CDR3 size: 15 residues. Per the germline V gene, CDR1 is MDHEN and CDR2 is SYDVKM. Trimming cost V 8 bases and J 0 bases, with 13 bases left between them. The CDR3 region has the DNA TGTGCCAGCTCTGCAGGGGCAGCAACTAATGAAAAACTGTTTTTT. Amino acids: CASSAGAATNEKLFF.

The J gene is TRBJ2-7, the V gene TRBV7-2; D unresolved. The CDR3 runs 16 residues. Germline loops: CDR1 SGHTA, CDR2 FQGNSA. The V end was cut by 5 bases, the J end by 1 base, with 18 bases between. The CDR3 DNA reads TGTGCCAGCAGCGAGACAAGGTGGCAAAATTCCTACGAGCAGTACTTC. Residues: CASSETRWQNSYEQYF.

The chain joins TRBV4-1 to TRBJ2-1; D possibly corresponds to TRBD1 (5 bases). The CDR3 is made up of 13 amino acids. Between the trimmed V and J ends, which lost 10 bases and 5 bases, there was a span of 15 bases. CDR1 MGHRA and CDR2 YSYEKL come from the germline V gene. The CDR3 spells CATSGLANNEQFF. CDR3 coding DNA: TGCGCCACCTCAGGGTTAGCTAACAATGAGCAGTTCTTC.

The chain uses TRBV7-2 and TRBJ2-3, with 10 bases that match TRBD2. V lost 4 bases to trimming and J lost 13 bases; unmatched junction nucleotides: 8. The CDR3 length is 13 residues. Germline CDR1 and CDR2: SGHTA and FQGNSA. The CDR3 protein is CASSSSSGSQEYF. The CDR3, as DNA: TGTGCCAGCAGCTCATCTAGCGGGAGTCAGGAGTATTTT.

V and J are TRBV6-6 and TRBJ2-7; TRBD2 is a possible D gene (7 bases). The CDR3 length is 14 residues. Germline CDR1 and CDR2: MNHNY and SVGAGI (reference sequence). Trimming stripped 2 bases from V and 4 bases from J, with 12 bases between. This CDR3 reads CASSYGGALYEQYF. The CDR3 DNA follows: TGTGCCAGCAGTTACGGGGGGGCTCTTTACGAGCAGTACTTC.

The CDR3 protein is CASSAYGTGVLQVYNSPLHF. DNA of the CDR3: TGCGCCAGCAGCGCCTACGGGACAGGGGTTCTGCAGGTTTATAATTCACCCCTCCACTTT. The chain uses TRBV10-1 and TRBJ1-6; TRBD1 matches 10 bases. Germline assignment: CDR1 WNHNN and CDR2 SYGVQD (reference sequence). This CDR3 is built from 20 residues. V dropped 6 bases and J dropped 4; count of bases not matched to a gene: 18.

The V call is TRBV30, the J call TRBJ1-4, with D possibly matching TRBD1 (6 bases). Germline V gives CDR1 GTSNPN, CDR2 SVGIG (reference sequence). The CDR3 is made up of 14 amino acids. Trimming took 2 bases from V and 8 from J, leaving 15 bases between them. As DNA, the CDR3 is TGTGCCTGGAGTCGACCCGGGGGGCTGGAAAAACTGTTTTTT. It specifies CAWSRPGGLEKLFF.

The gene calls are TRBV28 and TRBJ1-5; TRBD1 matches at 10 bases. Germline V gene data show CDR1 as MDHEN and CDR2 as SYDVKM. This CDR3 spans 14 amino acids. The J segment lost 7 bases and the V segment lost 7 bases, leaving 7 bases of the junction unmatched. The CDR3 sequence: CASTLGQGGQPQHF. The CDR3 DNA is TGTGCCAGCACCCTCGGACAGGGGGGCCAGCCCCAGCATTTT.

The chain uses TRBV28 and TRBJ1-1; D is unresolved. The V end lost 3 bases, the J end lost 3 bases, and 14 bases lay between the germline ends. The CDR3 has 15 amino acids. From germline, CDR1 is MDHEN and CDR2 SYDVKM. CDR3 DNA: TGTGCCAGCAGTTTTGTGGGTGGAGGAGACACTGAAGCTTTCTTT. This codes for CASSFVGGGDTEAFF.

The rearrangement uses TRBV4-1 and TRBJ1-4; 11 bases match TRBD1. CDR1 is MGHRA and CDR2 is YSYEKL in the germline V gene. The length of the CDR3 is 21 residues. J lost 4 bases, V lost 0 bases, and 16 bases had no gene match. This CDR3 reads CASSQDLPFGTGGNINEKLFF. Here the CDR3 DNA reads TGCGCCAGCAGCCAAGATTTGCCTTTCGGGACAGGGGGTAATATTAATGAAAAACTGTTTTTT.

In DNA form, the CDR3 reads TGTGCCAGCAGCTTAGAGGGAGGTAGGAATTCACCCCTCCACTTT. Its translation is CASSLEGGRNSPLHF. The chain combines TRBV7-9 with TRBJ1-6; D uncertain. This CDR3 is 15 amino acids long. Trimming removed 1 base at V and 7 bases at J, with 11 bases between. Germline-derived CDR1 and CDR2 are SEHNR and FQNEAQ (reference sequence).

V gene TRBV4-2 combines with J gene TRBJ2-5, with TRBD2 identical over 7 bases. J was trimmed by 5 bases and V by 1 base; bases with no gene match: 4. CDR1 LGHNA and CDR2 YNFKEQ come from the germline V gene. This CDR3 contains 14 residues. The DNA of the CDR3 is TGTGCCAGCAGCCAAGGGACTAGGGCCGAGACCCAGTACTTC. Amino acids: CASSQGTRAETQYF.

This clone was detected a few times. The V call is TRBV19, the J call TRBJ2-1; TRBD2 is a possible D gene (7 bases). CDR3 length: 15 amino acids. Germline lookup yields CDR1 LNHDA and CDR2 SQIVND (reference sequence). Trimming removed 3 bases at V and 6 bases at J, with 15 bases between. The CDR3 nucleotides read TGTGCCAGTAGTATCGAGGGGGGAGGGGGCAATGAGCAGTTCTTC. Protein sequence: CASSIEGGGGNEQFF.

The V gene is TRBV29-1, the J gene TRBJ1-4, with 11 bases lining up with TRBD1. The CDR3 is 13 amino acids. Germline CDR1 SQVTM, CDR2 ANQGSEA. Trimming cost V 6 bases and J 8 bases; bases outside gene matches: 5. The CDR3 sequence: CSVVGQGAEKLFF. As DNA, the CDR3 is TGCAGCGTCGTCGGACAGGGGGCAGAAAAACTGTTTTTT.

The chain links TRBV3-1 (or the pseudogene TRBV3-2) to TRBJ2-5; D uncertain. Trimming removed 1 base at V and 2 bases at J, with 11 bases between. The germline V gene has CDR1 LGHDT and CDR2 YNNKEL (reference sequence). The CDR3 contains 15 residues. CDR3 DNA: TGTGCCAGCAGCCAAGTTGTAGCCTCACAAGAGACCCAGTACTTC. Translation: CASSQVVASQETQYF.

The V call is TRBV13, the J call TRBJ2-1; weak D call: TRBD1 (5 bases). This CDR3 has 16 residues. Per the germline V gene, CDR1 is PRHDT and CDR2 is FYEKMQ (reference sequence). V was clipped by 5 bases and J by 0 bases, with 14 bases between them. CDR3 in DNA: TGTGCCAGCAGCGCAGCAGGGTGGGGCTCCTACAATGAGCAGTTCTTC. Amino acid sequence: CASSAAGWGSYNEQFF.

This clone was recorded only once. The chain recombines TRBV10-1 with TRBJ2-3, with TRBD2 identical over 8 bases. Trimming removed 4 bases from V and 2 bases from J; junction bases left unmatched: 8. Looked up from germline, CDR1 is WNHNN and CDR2 is SYGVQD (reference sequence). The CDR3 has 16 residues. The CDR3 is CASSVETSVPTDTQYF. CDR3 in DNA: TGCGCCAGCAGTGTCGAGACTAGCGTACCCACAGATACGCAGTATTTT.

The chain employs TRBV5-4 and TRBJ2-1; 7 nucleotides align to TRBD2. The trim removed 8 bases at V and 7 bases at J, leaving 12 bases unmatched. Germline V gene data show CDR1 as SGHNT and CDR2 as YYREEE (reference sequence). The length of the CDR3 is 14 residues. This CDR3 reads CASQAREMGNEQFF. The CDR3 coding sequence is TGTGCCAGTCAGGCGCGGGAGATGGGGAATGAGCAGTTCTTC.

For the CDR3, the DNA is TGTGCCAGCAGCGTCCAGGGGGTAGGGACTGAAGCTTTCTTT. Its translation: CASSVQGVGTEAFF. This chain uses TRBV9 with TRBJ1-1; 7 bases are shared with TRBD1. From germline, CDR1 is SGDLS and CDR2 YYNGEE. With V trimmed by 2 bases and J by 5 bases, 6 bases remained unmatched. CDR3 size: 14 residues.

V is TRBV9 and J is TRBJ2-3, with unresolved D. CDR1 is SGDLS, CDR2 YYNGEE, per germline. The germline V and J ends were trimmed by 0 bases and 0 bases, with 11 bases remaining between them. The CDR3 has 16 amino acids. The CDR3 bases are TGTGCCAGCAGCGTAGAGCCTCGCCTTAGCACAGATACGCAGTATTTT. Protein product: CASSVEPRLSTDTQYF.